This T cell receptor (beta chain) was sequenced for a study of blood T cell repertoires in COVID-19. About the research overall: Samples came from the United States, Italy and Spain, spanning acute and convalescent COVID-19. Sample material is recorded as cDNA or gDNA derived from T cells, B-cell-depleted T cells, or PBMCs.

The CDR3 spans 14 residues. Germline V gene data show CDR1 as SGHTA and CDR2 as FQGNSA. V lost 2 bases, J lost 4 bases, and 9 bases lay in between. Original handling: Amplification of reference gene primers provided the estimated nucleated cell counts. This table comes from immunoSEQ multiplex PCR, and its TCRdb copy is limited to in-frame clones, with some not included. Clone size and V and J calls were adopted from that table, with D and trimming inferred from the DNA. The table records 200,000 to 250,000 clones, around 80% of them present only once. This chain uses TRBV7-2 with TRBJ2-1; D is uncertain. Source material: peripheral blood. The receptor comes from a woman in her 70s with acute or convalescent COVID-19. The CDR3 region has the DNA TGTGCCAGCAGCTTACTGGCCGGGTACAATGAGCAGTTCTTC. Translated: CASSLLAGYNEQFF.